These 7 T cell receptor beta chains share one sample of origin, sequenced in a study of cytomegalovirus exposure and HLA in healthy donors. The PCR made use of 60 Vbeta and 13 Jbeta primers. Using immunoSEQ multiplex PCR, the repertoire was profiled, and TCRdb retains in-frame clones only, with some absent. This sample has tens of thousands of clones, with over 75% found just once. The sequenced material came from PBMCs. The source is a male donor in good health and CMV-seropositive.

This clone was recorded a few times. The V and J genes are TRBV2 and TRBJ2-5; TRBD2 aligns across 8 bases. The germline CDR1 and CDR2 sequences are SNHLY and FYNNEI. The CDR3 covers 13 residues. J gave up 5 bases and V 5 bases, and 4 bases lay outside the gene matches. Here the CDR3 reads CASSLGLAETQYF. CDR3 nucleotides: TGTGCCAGCAGTCTTGGACTAGCTGAGACCCAGTACTTC.

This CDR3 is CASSGRDRIPEAFF. Written as DNA, the CDR3 is TGCGCCAGCAGTGGCCGGGACAGGATTCCTGAAGCTTTCTTT. This chain connects TRBV10-2 to TRBJ1-1; 8 nucleotides agree with TRBD1. Germline V gives CDR1 WSHSY, CDR2 SAAADI. The CDR3 runs 14 residues. With V trimmed by 4 bases and J by 6 bases, 7 bases remained unmatched.

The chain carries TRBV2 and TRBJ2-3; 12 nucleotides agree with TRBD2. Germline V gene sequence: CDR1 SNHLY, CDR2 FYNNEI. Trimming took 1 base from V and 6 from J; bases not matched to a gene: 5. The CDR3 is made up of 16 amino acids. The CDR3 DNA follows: TGTGCCAGCAGTGAAGTACTAGCGGGGGGCGGGGATACGCAGTATTTT. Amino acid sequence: CASSEVLAGGGDTQYF.

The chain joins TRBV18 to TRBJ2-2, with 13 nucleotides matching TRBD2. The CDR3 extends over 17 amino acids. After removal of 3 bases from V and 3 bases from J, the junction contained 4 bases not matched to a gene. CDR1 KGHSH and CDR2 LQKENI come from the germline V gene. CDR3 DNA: TGTGCCAGCTCACCGCTGGGACTAGCGGGGTACACCGGGGAGCTGTTTTTT. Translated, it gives CASSPLGLAGYTGELFF.

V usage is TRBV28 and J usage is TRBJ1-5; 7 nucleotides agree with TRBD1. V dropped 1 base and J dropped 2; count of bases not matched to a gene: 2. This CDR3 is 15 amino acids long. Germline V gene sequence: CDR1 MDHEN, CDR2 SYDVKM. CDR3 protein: CASSLSQGGNQPQHF. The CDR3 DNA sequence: TGTGCCAGCAGTTTATCCCAGGGGGGCAATCAGCCCCAGCATTTT.

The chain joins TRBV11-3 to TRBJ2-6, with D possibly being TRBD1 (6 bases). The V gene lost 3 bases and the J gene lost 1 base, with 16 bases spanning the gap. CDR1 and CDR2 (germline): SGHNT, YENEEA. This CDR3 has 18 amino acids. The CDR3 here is CASSFGGGRGSGANVLTF. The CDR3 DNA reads TGTGCCAGCAGCTTCGGTGGCGGCAGGGGTTCTGGGGCCAACGTCCTGACTTTC.

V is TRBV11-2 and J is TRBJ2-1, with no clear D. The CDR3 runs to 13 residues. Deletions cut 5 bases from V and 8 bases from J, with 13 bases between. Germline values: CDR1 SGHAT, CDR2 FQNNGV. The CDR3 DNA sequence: TGTGCCAGCAGCGTCGGCTCCGGGTATGAGCAGTTCTTC. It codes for CASSVGSGYEQFF. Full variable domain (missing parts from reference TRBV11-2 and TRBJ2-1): EAGVAQSPRYKIIEKRQSVAFWCNPISGHATLYWYQQILGQGPKLLIQFQNNGVVDDSQLPKDRFSAERLKGVDSTLKIQPAKLEDSAVYLCASSVGSGYEQFFGPGTRLTVL.